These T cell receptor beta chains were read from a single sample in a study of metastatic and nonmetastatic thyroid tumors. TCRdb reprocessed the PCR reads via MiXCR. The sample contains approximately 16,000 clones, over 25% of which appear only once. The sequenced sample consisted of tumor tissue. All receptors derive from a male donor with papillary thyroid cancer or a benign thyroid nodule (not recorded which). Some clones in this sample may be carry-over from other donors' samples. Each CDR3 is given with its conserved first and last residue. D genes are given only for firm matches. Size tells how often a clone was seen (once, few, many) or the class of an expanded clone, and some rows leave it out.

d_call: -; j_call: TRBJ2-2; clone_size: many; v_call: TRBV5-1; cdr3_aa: CASSELTSSGELFF; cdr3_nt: TGCGCCAGCAGCGAACTAACTAGCTCCGGGGAGCTGTTTTTT
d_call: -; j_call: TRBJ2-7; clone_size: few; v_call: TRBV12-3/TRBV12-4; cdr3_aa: CASSPGVYEQYF; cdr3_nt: TGTGCCAGCAGCCCAGGGGTCTACGAGCAGTACTTC
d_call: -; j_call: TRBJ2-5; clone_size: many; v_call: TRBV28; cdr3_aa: CASRAWSGGRQQVTQYF; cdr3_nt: TGTGCCAGCAGGGCTTGGAGTGGGGGAAGACAGCAAGTGACCCAGTACTTC
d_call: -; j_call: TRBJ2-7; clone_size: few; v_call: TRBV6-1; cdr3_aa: CASSEYYYEQYF; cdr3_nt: TGTGCCAGCAGTGAATACTACTACGAGCAGTACTTC
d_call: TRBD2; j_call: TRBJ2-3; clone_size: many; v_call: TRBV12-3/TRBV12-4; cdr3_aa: CASSLSGRRFRDTQYF; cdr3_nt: TGTGCCAGCAGTTTGAGCGGGAGGCGCTTCAGGGATACGCAGTATTTT
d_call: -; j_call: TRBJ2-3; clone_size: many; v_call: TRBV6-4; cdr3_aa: CASSPREGATDTQYF; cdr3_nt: TGTGCCAGCTCCCCAAGGGAGGGGGCCACAGATACGCAGTATTTT
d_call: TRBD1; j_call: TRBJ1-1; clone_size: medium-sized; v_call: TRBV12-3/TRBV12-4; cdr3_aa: CASSPPGGGAFF; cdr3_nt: TGTGCCAGCAGTCCCCCAGGGGGGGGGGCTTTCTTT
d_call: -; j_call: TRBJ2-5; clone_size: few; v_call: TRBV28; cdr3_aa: CASRAQGLLFSTQYF; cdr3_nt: TGTGCCAGCAGGGCGCAGGGACTTCTTTTCTCGACCCAGTACTTC
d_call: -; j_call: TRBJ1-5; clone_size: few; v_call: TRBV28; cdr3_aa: CASSLVLTGQPQHF; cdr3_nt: TGTGCCAGCAGTTTAGTCCTTACTGGCCAGCCCCAGCATTTT
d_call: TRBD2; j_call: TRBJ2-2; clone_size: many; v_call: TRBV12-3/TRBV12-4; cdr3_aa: CASSLLAGGPTGELFF; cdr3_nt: TGTGCCAGCAGTTTACTAGCGGGAGGACCCACCGGGGAGCTGTTTTTT
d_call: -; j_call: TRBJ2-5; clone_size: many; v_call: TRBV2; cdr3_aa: CASSPQETQYF; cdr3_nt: TGTGCCAGCAGCCCCCAAGAGACCCAGTACTTC
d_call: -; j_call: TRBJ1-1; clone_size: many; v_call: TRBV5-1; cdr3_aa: CASSPGLVLNTEAFF; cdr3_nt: TGCGCCAGCAGCCCAGGCCTTGTTTTGAACACTGAAGCTTTCTTT
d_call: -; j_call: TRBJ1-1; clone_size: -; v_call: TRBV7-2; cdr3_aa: CASSLAAAWGNTEAIF; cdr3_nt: TGTGCAAGCAGCTTAGCGGCAGCTTGGGGGAACACTGAAGCTATCTTT
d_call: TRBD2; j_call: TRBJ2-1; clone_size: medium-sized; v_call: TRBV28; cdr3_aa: CASSSTGNGGLAGVEQFF; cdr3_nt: TGTGCCAGCAGTTCAACAGGGAACGGTGGGCTAGCGGGAGTAGAGCAGTTCTTC
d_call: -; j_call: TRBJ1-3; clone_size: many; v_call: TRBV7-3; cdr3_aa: CASSLGGAYYNSGNTIYF; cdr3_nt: TGTGCCAGCTCCCTGGGGGGCGCCTATTACAACTCTGGAAACACCATATATTTT
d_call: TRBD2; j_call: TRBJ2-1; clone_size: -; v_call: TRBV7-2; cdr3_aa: CASRLSGGASNEQFF; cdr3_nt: TGTGCCAGCAGACTGAGCGGGGGGGCCTCGAATGAGCAGTTCTTC
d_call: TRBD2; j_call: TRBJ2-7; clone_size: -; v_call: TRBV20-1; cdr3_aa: CSAPSSGREPYEQYF; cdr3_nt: TGCAGTGCGCCGAGCAGCGGGAGGGAACCCTACGAGCAGTACTTC
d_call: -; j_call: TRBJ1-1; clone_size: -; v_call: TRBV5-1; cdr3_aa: CASSYRGEDTEAFF; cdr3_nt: TGCGCCAGCAGCTATAGGGGAGAAGACACTGAAGCTTTCTTT
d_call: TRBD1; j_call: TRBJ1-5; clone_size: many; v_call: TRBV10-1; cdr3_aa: CASVDPGGSNQPQHF; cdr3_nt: TGCGCCAGCGTTGATCCAGGGGGAAGCAATCAGCCCCAGCATTTT
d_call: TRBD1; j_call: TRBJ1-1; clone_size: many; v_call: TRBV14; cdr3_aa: CASSPRQGGNTEAFF; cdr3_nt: TGTGCCAGCAGCCCCCGACAGGGGGGAAACACTGAAGCTTTCTTT
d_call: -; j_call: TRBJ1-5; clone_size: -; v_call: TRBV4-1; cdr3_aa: CASSQRLNNLPKHF; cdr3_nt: TGCGCCAGCAGCCAAAGACTGAACAATCTGCCCAAGCATTTT
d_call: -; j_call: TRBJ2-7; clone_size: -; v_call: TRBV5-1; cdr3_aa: CASSLAGNEQYF; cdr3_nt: TGCGCCAGCAGCTTGGCCGGGAACGAGCAGTACTTC
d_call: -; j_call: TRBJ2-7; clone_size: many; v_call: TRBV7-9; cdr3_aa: CASSLAQGFRHEQYF; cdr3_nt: TGTGCCAGCAGCTTAGCGCAGGGCTTCCGCCACGAGCAGTACTTC
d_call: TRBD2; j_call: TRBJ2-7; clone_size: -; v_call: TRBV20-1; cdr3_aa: CSARDLAGGGYEQYF; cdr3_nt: TGCAGTGCTAGAGATCTTGCGGGAGGAGGCTACGAGCAGTACTTC
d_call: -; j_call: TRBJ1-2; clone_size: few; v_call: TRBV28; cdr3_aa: CVSSRTERCYTF; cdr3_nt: TGTGTCAGCAGCCGGACCGAGCGGTGCTACACCTTC
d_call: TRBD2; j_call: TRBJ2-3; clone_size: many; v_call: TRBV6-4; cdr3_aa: CASSSGGATDTQYF; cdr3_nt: TGTGCCAGCAGTAGCGGGGGGGCCACAGATACGCAGTATTTT
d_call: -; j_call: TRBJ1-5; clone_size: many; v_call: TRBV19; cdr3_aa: CASSIYGSNQPQHF; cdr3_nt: TGTGCCAGTAGTATCTACGGGTCCAATCAGCCCCAGCATTTT
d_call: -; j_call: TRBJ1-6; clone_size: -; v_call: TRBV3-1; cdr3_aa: CDSSQQPLSPLHF; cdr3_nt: TGTGACAGCAGCCAGCAACCACTTTCTCCCCTCCACTTT
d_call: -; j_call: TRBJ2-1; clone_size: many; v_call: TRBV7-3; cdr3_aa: CASSLSGQAYNEQFF; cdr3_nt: TGTGCCAGCAGCTTAAGTGGGCAGGCTTACAATGAGCAGTTCTTC
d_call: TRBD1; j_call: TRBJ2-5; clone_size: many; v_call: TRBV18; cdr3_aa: CASSPGTGVETQYF; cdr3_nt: TGTGCCAGCTCACCGGGGACAGGGGTCGAGACCCAGTACTTC
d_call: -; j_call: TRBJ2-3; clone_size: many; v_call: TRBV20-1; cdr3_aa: CSASPPGTDTQYF; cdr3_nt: TGCAGTGCTAGTCCCCCGGGCACAGATACGCAGTATTTT
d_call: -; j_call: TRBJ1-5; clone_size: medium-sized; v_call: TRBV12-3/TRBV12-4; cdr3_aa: CASSHGLTLGNQPQHF; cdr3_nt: TGTGCCAGCAGCCACGGACTGACCTTGGGCAATCAGCCCCAGCATTTT